This T cell receptor beta chain was profiled in a study of blood T cell repertoires in COVID-19. Study overall: Both acute and convalescent COVID-19 samples were obtained from the United States, Italy and Spain. From T cells, B-cell-depleted T cells, or PBMCs came the material, which was cDNA or gDNA.

Authors' data handling: Amplified reference gene primers provided the basis for estimating nucleated cell counts. Profiled with immunoSEQ multiplex PCR; TCRdb holds only in-frame clones, not every one. The V and J calls and the clone size are those of that table, but D and trimming were determined from the DNA. This table holds some 16,000 clones, 85% to 90% found once. The V and J ends lost 0 bases and 3 bases, in that order; junction bases with no gene match: 11. The CDR3 runs to 17 residues. CDR1 MNHEY and CDR2 SMNVEV come from the germline V gene (reference sequence). The source of this sequence is a human donor in a cohort sampled during active COVID-19. The gene calls are TRBV27 and TRBJ2-7; 7 bases line up with TRBD1. Sequenced sample: peripheral blood. The CDR3 region has the DNA TGTGCCAGCAGTTTATCCGGGCACCGGGACAGCCACTACGAGCAGTACTTC. This translates into CASSLSGHRDSHYEQYF.